These 14 T cell receptor beta chains were sequenced from one sample in a study of blood T cells in healthy people across ages. A sample-barcoded 5' primer and a J-beta primer mix were used in a second PCR of about 6 to 12 cycles. MiXCR was run by TCRdb on the 5' RACE reads, yielding one entry per CDR3 protein. The sample comprises about 1.8 million distinct CDR3 sequences, roughly 52% of which are singletons, and 2% to 2.5% rests with the top ten. The material sequenced was blood. The source of these receptors is a woman aged 35 to 49 in good health.

Ten or more counts support this clonotype. This rearrangement joins TRBV7-3 to TRBJ1-1; the D is unclear. This CDR3 comprises 14 residues. The V end was cut by 4 bases, the J end by 8 bases, with 17 bases between. Germline CDR1 reads SGHTA; CDR2 reads FQGTGA. The CDR3 spells CASSSTPDGREAFF. The DNA for the CDR3 is TGTGCCAGCAGCTCTACCCCGGACGGACGGGAAGCTTTCTTT. The whole variable domain, filled in from reference TRBV7-3 and TRBJ1-1, reads GAGVSQTPSNKVTEKGKYVELRCDPISGHTALYWYRQSLGQGPEFLIYFQGTGAADDSGLPNDRFFAVRPEGSVSTLKIQRTERGDSAVYLCASSSTPDGREAFFGQGTRLTVV.

The rearrangement joins TRBV7-2 to TRBJ2-7, with D perhaps TRBD1 (6 bases). The J call may be incorrect, as the DNA end agrees better with TRBJ2-5. Germline V gives CDR1 SGHTA, CDR2 FQGNSA. This CDR3 has 15 amino acids. The CDR3 loop reads CASSLYPGDVETQYF. In DNA form, the CDR3 reads TGTGCCAGCAGCTTATACCCAGGGGACGTGGAGACCCAGTACTTC.

V gene TRBV6-1 combines with J gene TRBJ2-4; D not certain. The DNA matches TRBJ2-7 better at its end, which makes the J call doubtful. The CDR3 runs to 14 residues. From germline, CDR1 is MNHNS and CDR2 SASEGT. CDR3 loop: CASRELGLPYEQYF. The CDR3 nucleotides read TGTGCCAGCAGGGAGCTGGGCCTTCCCTACGAGCAGTACTTC.

This clonotype was counted once. The chain employs TRBV6-1 and TRBJ1-4; no clear D. The CDR3 has 16 amino acids. Trimming left V 3 bases short and J 3 bases short, with 14 bases between. Germline-derived CDR1 and CDR2 are MNHNS and SASEGT. The CDR3 DNA follows: TGTGCCAGCAGTGAGCTATGGGCAGCTTCTAATGAAAAACTGTTTTTT. This encodes CASSELWAASNEKLFF.

V and J are TRBV28 and TRBJ2-1; no definite D call. The germline V and J ends were trimmed by 2 bases and 7 bases, with 12 bases remaining between them. There are 14 residues in the CDR3. Germline CDR1 MDHEN, CDR2 SYDVKM. CDR3 DNA: TGTGCCAGCAGTTTAGGGCTAGGCAGGAATGAGCAGTTCTTC. Amino acid sequence: CASSLGLGRNEQFF.

In regard to this clonotype: The junction differs from germline at one of its ends, possibly a read error. The genes are TRBV7-8 and TRBJ2-3; D is ambiguous. CDR1 and CDR2 (germline): SGHVS, FQNEAQ. The CDR3 runs 14 residues. The CDR3 region is CASSLEPATDTRYF. The CDR3 DNA reads TGTGCCAGCAGCTTAGAGCCAGCCACAGATACGCGGTATTTT. The whole variable domain, remainder taken from reference TRBV7-8 and TRBJ2-3, is GAGVSQSPRYKVAKRGQDVALRCDPISGHVSLFWYQQALGQGPEFLTYFQNEAQLDKSGLPSDRFFAERPEGSVSTLKIQRTQQEDSAVYLCASSLEPATDTRYFGPGTRLTVL.

The rearrangement uses TRBV5-1 and TRBJ1-6; no firm D call. V gave up 4 bases and J gave up 2 bases, with 10 bases separating them. From germline, CDR1 is SGHRS and CDR2 YFSETQ. CDR3 length equals 15 residues. The CDR3 DNA sequence: TGCGCCAGCAGCCCCCAAAGGCCCTATAATTCACCCCTCCACTTT. Its protein product is CASSPQRPYNSPLHF. Full variable domain (rest looked up from reference TRBV5-1 and TRBJ1-6): KAGVTQTPRYLIKTRGQQVTLSCSPISGHRSVSWYQQTPGQGLQFLFEYFSETQRNKGNFPGRFSGRQFSNSRSEMNVSTLELGDSALYLCASSPQRPYNSPLHFGNGTRLTVT.

To note about this clonotype: A read error may explain this, as a much larger clone is one base away. The chain couples TRBV7-3 to TRBJ2-1; a possible D gene is TRBD1 (6 bases). The J call may be incorrect, as the DNA end agrees better with TRBJ2-7. The CDR3 is 14 amino acids. Germline-derived CDR1 and CDR2 are SGHTA and FQGTGA. The CDR3 loop reads CASSLGMGDNEQYF. In nucleotides, the CDR3 is TGTGCCAGCAGCTTAGGGATGGGGGACAATGAGCAGTACTTC.

This clonotype was recorded a few times. This chain links TRBV20-1 with TRBJ1-6; D is unresolved. V lost 6 bases and J lost 11, with 5 bases in between. The CDR3 is 9 residues long. Germline lookup yields CDR1 DFQATT and CDR2 SNEGSKA (reference sequence). Here the CDR3 DNA reads TGCAGTGCGGGGACACCCCTCCACTTT. This encodes CSAGTPLHF.

This chain links TRBV10-3 with TRBJ1-5; D unclear. Germline V gene data show CDR1 as ENHRY and CDR2 as SYGVKD. V was trimmed by 5 bases and J by 4 bases, leaving 12 bases between them. This CDR3 comprises 14 residues. CDR3 bases: TGTGCCATCAGTTATTCCAACAGTAATCAGCCCCAGCATTTT. It encodes CAISYSNSNQPQHF.

The chain has TRBV6-1 and TRBJ2-1; D call uncertain. The ends were cut back, 9 bases at V and 6 bases at J, with 21 bases in the middle. In germline, CDR1 is MNHNS, CDR2 SASEGT. This CDR3 spans 15 amino acids. The CDR3: CASSGVGNVVNEQFF. The CDR3 DNA sequence: TGTGCCAGTTCCGGTGTAGGGAATGTGGTCAATGAGCAGTTCTTC.

The rearrangement links TRBV20-1 to TRBJ1-5, with 8 bases lining up with TRBD1. The CDR3 is made up of 14 amino acids. After removal of 6 bases from V and 9 bases from J, the junction contained 13 bases not matched to a gene. Germline lookup yields CDR1 DFQATT and CDR2 SNEGSKA (reference sequence). The CDR3 sequence: CSALGEQGARPQHF. In DNA, the CDR3 is TGCAGTGCCCTGGGGGAGCAGGGGGCTCGGCCCCAGCATTTT.

This clonotype came up a few times. V is TRBV6-5 and J is TRBJ2-7; perhaps TRBD2 as D (6 bases). The CDR3 is 13 residues long. Germline V gene lookup returns CDR1 MNHEY and CDR2 SVGAGI. With 4 bases removed from V and 2 bases from J, the gap between germline ends came to 9 bases. The CDR3 DNA follows: TGTGCCAGCAGTTCCACTAGCCCCTACGAGCAGTACTTC. Amino acids: CASSSTSPYEQYF.

This rearrangement joins TRBV28 to TRBJ2-7, with 12 bases fitting TRBD1. Germline V gene sequence: CDR1 MDHEN, CDR2 SYDVKM. The CDR3 runs 18 residues. J gave up 6 bases and V 5 bases, and 17 bases lay outside the gene matches. CDR3 region: CASSPGTGGLCFVCEQYF. The CDR3 DNA is TGTGCCAGCAGTCCTGGGACAGGGGGCCTCTGCTTTGTCTGCGAGCAGTACTTC.